This TCR beta chain appears in the sequencing data of a study of identical twins. General observations from the study: The study found weaker excess twin sharing in beta out-of-frame sequences. For monozygotic twins, models underestimated out-of-frame TCR alpha sharing.

Each cDNA held unique molecular identifiers, and template switching gave it a universal primer site. TCRdb independently ran MiXCR on the 5' RACE reads; one entry per CDR3 protein. The sample shows about 490,000 distinct CDR3 sequences, roughly 15% of them seen only once. Germline V gene sequence: CDR1 SNHLY, CDR2 FYNNEI. The CDR3 has 14 residues. V lost 6 bases to trimming and J lost 2 bases; unmatched junction nucleotides: 6. As concerns this clonotype: Its antigen is not known.

This sample was shared with a second study, whose subject was yellow fever vaccine responses in identical twins.

The chain is built from TRBV2 and TRBJ1-1, with TRBD1 matching 7 bases. Input material: CD4+ T cells sorted from blood. The sequence derives from a woman aged 18-29 years in good health. CDR3 in DNA: TGTGCCAGCAGGGCCGGGACAGTTAACACTGAAGCTTTCTTT. It codes for CASRAGTVNTEAFF.